These 27 T cell receptor beta chains were sequenced from one sample in a study of cytomegalovirus exposure and HLA in healthy donors. The data were produced by immunoSEQ multiplex PCR, yet TCRdb's version contains in-frame clones alone and is incomplete. The sample lists 280,000 or so clones, 88% seen once, with roughly 1% in the top ten. The specimen sequenced was PBMCs. The receptors come from a woman under 30 in good health and CMV-seronegative.

The chain recombines TRBV18 with TRBJ2-7, with 16 bases lining up with TRBD2. The CDR3 contains 15 residues. J was trimmed by 4 bases and V by 5 bases; bases with no gene match: 2. Per the germline V gene, CDR1 is KGHSH and CDR2 is LQKENI. The CDR3 sequence is CASSEGLAGGYEQYF. The CDR3, as DNA: TGTGCCAGCTCAGAGGGACTAGCGGGAGGGTACGAGCAGTACTTC.

The chain links TRBV30 to TRBJ1-4; 8 bases fit TRBD1. Germline V gene sequence: CDR1 GTSNPN, CDR2 SVGIG (reference sequence). This CDR3 spans 14 amino acids. With 4 bases clipped from V and 8 bases from J, the junction kept 9 bases outside the gene matches. The CDR3 bases are TGTGCCTGGACTACCGGGACAGGAGACGAAAAACTGTTTTTT. This translates into CAWTTGTGDEKLFF.

The CDR3 reads CASSIVLGTGYNEQFF. CDR3 bases: TGTGCCAGTAGTATAGTTTTAGGGACTGGATACAATGAGCAGTTCTTC. The V call is TRBV19, the J call TRBJ2-1, with a weak D call TRBD2 (6 bases). The germline gives CDR1 LNHDA, CDR2 SQIVND (reference sequence). Trimming pared 1 base from V and 4 bases from J, leaving 14 bases between. The CDR3 consists of 16 residues.

The chain has TRBV14 and TRBJ2-2; D gene uncertain. Germline values: CDR1 SGHDN, CDR2 FVKESK. Trimming took 1 base from V and 7 from J, leaving 16 bases between them. This CDR3 region has 16 residues. The CDR3 loop reads CASSQGLDLLNGELFF. In DNA form, the CDR3 reads TGTGCCAGCAGCCAAGGTCTCGACCTACTAAACGGGGAGCTGTTTTTT.

The rearrangement joins TRBV28 to TRBJ2-2, with D unclear. The germline V and J ends were trimmed by 3 bases and 3 bases, with 8 bases remaining between them. Germline V gene data show CDR1 as MDHEN and CDR2 as SYDVKM. The CDR3 is 14 residues long. The CDR3 loop is CASSFRLHTGELFF. CDR3 sequence (DNA): TGTGCCAGCAGTTTCCGACTTCACACCGGGGAGCTGTTTTTT.

The V and J genes are TRBV30 and TRBJ1-5; no definite D call. Germline V CDR1 and CDR2: GTSNPN, SVGIG (reference sequence). The CDR3 totals 13 residues. V lost 2 bases to trimming and J lost 5 bases, with 10 bases between them. The CDR3 here is CAWSPGRDQPQHF. CDR3 DNA: TGTGCCTGGAGTCCCGGGCGGGATCAGCCCCAGCATTTT.

This clone was detected a few times. The genes are TRBV5-6 and TRBJ1-2; 7 bases align to TRBD1. V was pared by 4 bases and J by 3 bases, with 9 bases of the junction left unmatched. The CDR3 runs to 15 residues. Germline V gene data show CDR1 as SGHDT and CDR2 as YYEEEE. The CDR3 protein is CASSPPTGSDYGYTF. The CDR3 DNA is TGTGCCAGCAGCCCCCCGACAGGGTCGGACTATGGCTACACCTTC.

V and J are TRBV19 and TRBJ2-5; TRBD1 aligns across 7 bases. Germline V CDR1 and CDR2: LNHDA, SQIVND (reference sequence). CDR3 length: 14 residues. Unmatched junction bases numbered 6, after V lost 3 bases and J lost 5 bases. This CDR3 is CASSMYRGGETQYF. The CDR3 bases are TGTGCCAGTAGTATGTACAGGGGCGGGGAGACCCAGTACTTC.

The chain combines TRBV18 with TRBJ2-1; a possible D gene is TRBD2 (6 bases). Trimming pared 8 bases from V and 8 bases from J, leaving 22 bases between. This CDR3 has 15 amino acids. Germline CDR1 reads KGHSH; CDR2 reads LQKENI. CDR3 sequence: CASLGGARSGYEQFF. The CDR3 DNA reads as TGTGCCAGCCTCGGCGGGGCTAGGTCGGGGTATGAGCAGTTCTTC.

Details on this clone: The sample has other DNA sequences that encode this CDR3 too. The V call is TRBV9, the J call TRBJ2-1; 10 bases are a match to TRBD2. The CDR3 sequence is 15 residues long. Germline CDR1 SGDLS, CDR2 YYNGEE. Unmatched junction bases numbered 3, after V lost 0 bases and J lost 6 bases. DNA for the CDR3: TGTGCCAGCAGCGTAGGGACTAGCGGTTCCAATGAGCAGTTCTTC. The encoded protein is CASSVGTSGSNEQFF.

This clone was counted a single time. V usage is TRBV27 and J usage is TRBJ2-6, with D maybe TRBD2 (6 bases). The germline V gene has CDR1 MNHEY and CDR2 SMNVEV (reference sequence). V was cut by 0 bases and J by 1 base, with 7 bases left in between. This CDR3 is built from 16 residues. CDR3 DNA: TGTGCCAGCAGTTTATCCGGGACTTCTGGGGCCAACGTCCTGACTTTC. Its protein is CASSLSGTSGANVLTF.

This clone was picked up a small number of times. The chain is built from TRBV9 and TRBJ1-1; D is uncertain. CDR1 SGDLS and CDR2 YYNGEE come from the germline V gene. This CDR3 has 15 residues. Deletions cut 0 bases from V and 6 bases from J, with 15 bases between. The CDR3 nucleotides are TGTGCCAGCAGCGTAGGCGACATTTCGGAAGCTGAAGCTTTCTTT. Amino acid sequence: CASSVGDISEAEAFF.

The V gene is TRBV7-2, the J gene TRBJ2-1, with 10 bases identical to TRBD1. Losses at the gene ends were 5 bases for V and 9 bases for J; bases not matched to a gene: 10. The CDR3 runs 15 residues. The germline V gene has CDR1 SGHTA and CDR2 FQGNSA. This CDR3 is CASSDRDRGRGEQFF. CDR3 nucleotides: TGTGCCAGCAGCGACCGGGACAGGGGTAGGGGTGAGCAGTTCTTC.

This chain uses TRBV15 with TRBJ2-1, with 10 bases aligning to TRBD1. Per the germline V gene, CDR1 is LNHNV and CDR2 is YYDKDF (reference sequence). The CDR3 loop spans 15 amino acids. J was trimmed by 7 bases and V by 3 bases; bases with no gene match: 6. The CDR3 region has the DNA TGTGCCACCAGCAGGGGGGACAGGGGTAGGAATGAGCAGTTCTTC. Encoded protein: CATSRGDRGRNEQFF.

Written as DNA, the CDR3 is TGTGCCAGCTCACCCCGGGACAGGGGAACCTACGAGCAGTACTTC. This encodes CASSPRDRGTYEQYF. The rearrangement uses TRBV18 and TRBJ2-7; 10 nucleotides match TRBD1. Losses at the gene ends were 3 bases for V and 2 bases for J; bases not matched to a gene: 4. CDR1 and CDR2 from the germline V gene are KGHSH and LQKENI. This CDR3 region has 15 residues.

CDR3 amino acids: CASSHETRRNTEAFF. CDR3 sequence (DNA): TGTGCCAGCAGCCACGAAACACGAAGGAACACTGAAGCTTTCTTT. The rearrangement links TRBV14 to TRBJ1-1; D is undetermined. V was clipped by 3 bases and J by 1 base, with 12 bases between them. The CDR3 covers 15 residues. The germline CDR1 and CDR2 sequences are SGHDN and FVKESK. Supplemented by reference TRBV14 and TRBJ1-1, the full variable domain reads EAGVTQFPSHSVIEKGQTVTLRCDPISGHDNLYWYRRVMGKEIKFLLHFVKESKQDESGMPNNRFLAERTGGTYSTLKVQPAELEDSGVYFCASSHETRRNTEAFFGQGTRLTVV.

V gene TRBV27 combines with J gene TRBJ2-7; TRBD2 is a possible D gene (7 bases). CDR1 MNHEY and CDR2 SMNVEV come from the germline V gene (reference sequence). Trimming took off 8 bases at V and 0 bases at J, with 17 bases between the two ends. The CDR3 length is 15 residues. CDR3 sequence (DNA): TGTGCCAGCGCCAGGGGACTACGAAGCTCCTACGAGCAGTACTTC. It yields the protein CASARGLRSSYEQYF.

This clone was seen more than once but under ten times. The V gene is TRBV27, the J gene TRBJ2-2; 8 bases fit TRBD1. The V segment lost 6 bases and the J segment 7 bases; nucleotides outside the gene matches: 4. The CDR3 covers 13 residues. The germline V gene encodes CDR1 MNHEY and CDR2 SMNVEV (reference sequence). The CDR3 is CASRHRGNGELFF. For the CDR3, the DNA is TGTGCCAGCAGACACAGGGGGAACGGGGAGCTGTTTTTT.

This clone was counted a single time. The CDR3 spells CASSPPLAGGTDTQYF. DNA of the CDR3: TGTGCCAGCAGCCCTCCACTAGCGGGAGGGACAGATACGCAGTATTTT. This chain connects TRBV7-8 to TRBJ2-3; 13 positions match TRBD2. Germline V lookup: CDR1 SGHVS, CDR2 FQNEAQ. V lost 5 bases and J lost 3; bases outside the gene matches: 5. The CDR3 has 16 residues. The complete variable domain, with remaining parts taken from reference TRBV7-8 and TRBJ2-3, reads GAGVSQSPRYKVAKRGQDVALRCDPISGHVSLFWYQQALGQGPEFLTYFQNEAQLDKSGLPSDRFFAERPEGSVSTLKIQRTQQEDSAVYLCASSPPLAGGTDTQYFGPGTRLTVL.

J is TRBJ2-7 and V is TRBV7-3; TRBD2 agrees at 8 bases. The germline CDR1 and CDR2 sequences are SGHTA and FQGTGA. Losses at the gene ends were 0 bases for V and 3 bases for J; bases not matched to a gene: 10. The CDR3 loop spans 17 amino acids. CDR3 sequence: CASSLTGSGTRLYEQYF. CDR3 DNA: TGTGCCAGCAGCTTAACGGGATCCGGGACTAGACTCTACGAGCAGTACTTC.

The chain has TRBV25-1 and TRBJ1-2, with 9 bases identical to TRBD1. This CDR3 has 18 residues. The V gene's germline CDR1 is MGHDK and CDR2 SYGVNS. With V trimmed by 5 bases and J by 0 bases, 13 bases remained unmatched. CDR3 sequence: CASSSPGQGLRANYGYTF. The CDR3 bases are TGTGCCAGCAGTAGTCCGGGACAGGGTTTGAGGGCTAACTATGGCTACACCTTC.

V is TRBV6-5 and J is TRBJ2-2; D possibly corresponds to TRBD1 (5 bases). Trimming took 5 bases from V and 1 from J, leaving 5 bases between them. CDR3 size: 13 residues. Germline V gene lookup returns CDR1 MNHEY and CDR2 SVGAGI. CDR3 DNA sequence: TGTGCCAGCAGTACAGGGAACACCGGGGAGCTGTTTTTT. Amino acids: CASSTGNTGELFF.

This chain joins TRBV5-4 and TRBJ2-5; the D gene is possibly TRBD1 (6 bases). The CDR3 sequence is 13 residues long. In germline, CDR1 is SGHNT, CDR2 YYREEE (reference sequence). Trimming took off 4 bases at V and 2 bases at J, with 9 bases between the two ends. CDR3 residues: CASSKDSQETQYF. CDR3 DNA sequence: TGTGCCAGCAGCAAGGACAGTCAAGAGACCCAGTACTTC.

This chain links TRBV12-5 with TRBJ1-1; the D is unclear. The CDR3 length is 14 residues. Trimming cost V 9 bases and J 4 bases, with 18 bases left between them. The germline gives CDR1 LGHNT, CDR2 FRNRAP. The DNA of the CDR3 is TGTGCTAGCAAGCCAACACAACCGGGCACTGAAGCTTTCTTT. Its protein product is CASKPTQPGTEAFF. Based on the CDR3 plus reference TRBV12-5 and TRBJ1-1, the full variable domain is DARVTQTPRHKVTEMGQEVTMRCQPILGHNTVFWYRQTMMQGLELLAYFRNRAPLDDSGMPKDRFSAEMPDATLATLKIQPSEPRDSAVYFCASKPTQPGTEAFFGQGTRLTVV.

This clone was recorded only once. The V gene is TRBV28, the J gene TRBJ2-4; the match to TRBD2 covers 10 bases. The germline gives CDR1 MDHEN, CDR2 SYDVKM. The CDR3 extends over 14 amino acids. The V and J ends lost 6 bases and 15 bases, in that order; junction bases with no gene match: 14. DNA of the CDR3: TGTGCCAGCAGCCTAAAGGGACTAGCGAGCATAGGGTACTTC. Translating gives CASSLKGLASIGYF.

The gene calls are TRBV19 and TRBJ2-2; 8 nucleotides align to TRBD2. From germline, CDR1 is LNHDA and CDR2 SQIVND (reference sequence). CDR3 size: 19 residues. The ends lost 2 bases at V and 1 base at J; junction bases unmatched: 12. Here the CDR3 reads CASSIRAPGRAGNTGELFF. The CDR3 DNA reads TGTGCCAGTAGTATACGCGCTCCCGGGAGGGCCGGGAACACCGGGGAGCTGTTTTTT.

V is TRBV15 and J is TRBJ2-1, with TRBD2 as a possible D gene (5 bases). The CDR3 runs 13 residues. V lost 3 bases and J 15 bases, leaving 18 bases between the germline ends. The germline gives CDR1 LNHNV, CDR2 YYDKDF (reference sequence). The CDR3 DNA is TGTGCCACCAGCAGGGACCTTTCGGGATATCGGTTCTTC. It translates to CATSRDLSGYRFF.